This note documents a single T cell receptor beta chain sequence. Since a far larger clone is one base different, this is likely a read error. The sample carries other DNA sequences with the same CDR3. The source of the sample is a study of shared clonotypes between healthy human individuals. This CDR3 has 15 residues. The germline CDR1 and CDR2 sequences are MDHEN and SYDVKM. An even split of each subset's genomic DNA across several immunoSEQ plates was performed. The authors sequenced unsorted PBMC DNA on ten immunoSEQ deep assay plates. Some clones are missing from TCRdb's copy, which holds only in-frame ones; the method was immunoSEQ multiplex PCR. The repertoire consists of 400,000 to 500,000 clones, with approximately 79% occurring once and the leading ten covering approximately 12%. Only Caucasian adults living in Nashville, Tennessee served as donors. With unsorted samples, genomic DNA was obtained from some 100 million PBMCs.

Sequencing was done on a sample of PBMCs. The rearrangement joins TRBV28 to TRBJ1-3; perhaps TRBD1 as D (5 bases). The receptor was isolated from a woman aged 35 to 49 in good health. Some clones in this sample may be carry-over from other donors' samples. Here the CDR3 DNA reads TGTGCCAGCAGTTTGACCAGGGTCACTGGAAACACTATATATTTT. Residues: CASSLTRVTGNTIYF. The full variable domain, with the rest looked up from reference TRBV28 and TRBJ1-3, is DVKVTQSSRYLVKRTGEKVFLECVQDMDHENMFWYRQDPGLGLRLIYFSYDVKMKEKGDIPEGYSVSREKKERFSLILESASTNQTSMYLCASSLTRVTGNTIYFGEGSWLTVV.